This TCR beta chain was captured in a study of CD4 T cells in relation to SARS-CoV-2 and coronaviruses. Before the COVID-19 pandemic, during about 2011-2019, CD4+ T cells were taken from unexposed donors. CD4+ T cells were isolated from the cells after around eleven days of culture. Generated by immunoSEQ multiplex PCR, the TCRdb table keeps only in-frame clones and is missing some. The top ten clones hold around an eighth of a sample with 25,000 to 35,000 clones, about two thirds of them seen once. The CDR3 runs 13 residues. V was shortened by 3 bases and J by 5 bases, with 10 bases between the two germline ends. Germline CDR1 LNHDA, CDR2 SQIVND (reference sequence). This clone has only a few counts. No antigen is known for it.

This clonotype was obtained from a human donor in good health. V usage is TRBV19 and J usage is TRBJ1-1, with a weak D call TRBD1 (6 bases). The material sequenced was CD4+ T cells from PBMCs, cultured in vitro. The CDR3 spells CASSISGETEAFF. In nucleotides, the CDR3 is TGTGCCAGTAGTATCTCAGGGGAGACTGAAGCTTTCTTT.